A selection of T cell receptor beta chains follows, all from one sample in a study of human T cells and chemical hapten exposure. TCRdb independently ran MiXCR on the RACE reads; one entry per CDR3 protein. The sample carries tens of thousands of distinct CDR3 sequences, over 6.5% recorded once. The sequenced material came from whole blood. The receptors were gathered from a male donor in good health. Some clones in this sample may be carry-over from other donors' samples. Each CDR3 is given with its conserved first and last residue. The D gene is left open where the match is weak. Clone size is stated in some rows and not others, as once, few, many or a class when expanded.

V gene	clone size	J gene	D gene	CDR3 DNA	CDR3 protein
TRBV12-3/TRBV12-4	many	TRBJ2-1	NA	TGTGCCAGCAGTTTTGCGAGAGAGCGAATGTCCTACAATGAGCAGTTCTTC	CASSFARERMSYNEQFF
TRBV7-2	NA	TRBJ1-4	NA	TGTGCCAGCAGCTTAGAGGGGGTGGGTGAAAAACTGTTTTTT	CASSLEGVGEKLFF
TRBV29-1	NA	TRBJ2-1	NA	TGCAGCGTTGGTAAGGGGTACAATGAGCAGTTCTTC	CSVGKGYNEQFF
TRBV15	NA	TRBJ2-3	NA	TGTGCCACCAGCAGAGATCCCAGACTAGTGGGAGATACGCAGTATTTT	CATSRDPRLVGDTQYF
TRBV20-1	NA	TRBJ1-1	NA	TGCAGTGCTACCCCCCTGAACACTGAAGCTTTCTTT	CSATPLNTEAFF
TRBV4-2	few	TRBJ1-4	TRBD1	TGTGCCAGCAGCCAGGGACAGGCAACAACTAATGAAAAACTGTTTTTT	CASSQGQATTNEKLFF
TRBV7-8	few	TRBJ2-3	TRBD1	TGTGCCAGCAGCTTTTTGGGACAGGGGGGCACAGATACGCAGTATTTT	CASSFLGQGGTDTQYF
TRBV11-3	NA	TRBJ2-1	NA	TGTGCCAGCAGCTTAGTATCCGACAATGAGCAGTTCTTC	CASSLVSDNEQFF
TRBV20-1	many	TRBJ1-2	NA	TGCAGTGCTATAAACCGGGCCGCCTTCTATGGCTACACCTTC	CSAINRAAFYGYTF
TRBV30	many	TRBJ2-1	NA	TGTGCCTGGAGTGTTGGGTACGAGTTTCCCTCCCCGGTGGGCAATGAGCAGTTCTTC	CAWSVGYEFPSPVGNEQFF
TRBV4-3	NA	TRBJ2-5	NA	TGCGCCAGCAGCCAAGATCCGGCAGGGTTTAAAGAGACCCAGTACTTC	CASSQDPAGFKETQYF
TRBV27	NA	TRBJ1-5	NA	TGTGCCAGCAGTTTATCAGGGGTTCAGCCCCAGCATTTT	CASSLSGVQPQHF
TRBV10-3	NA	TRBJ2-5	NA	TGTGCCATCAGTGAGTCAGTGGCTAGCCGAGAGACCCAGTACTTC	CAISESVASRETQYF
TRBV4-2	few	TRBJ2-3	NA	TGTGCCAGCAGCCAAAAAATAGGACCATTAAGGACAGATACGCAGTATTTT	CASSQKIGPLRTDTQYF
TRBV4-3	many	TRBJ2-7	TRBD2	TGCGCCAGCAGCCAAGATCGCATGGGGGGGTACGAGCAGTACTTC	CASSQDRMGGYEQYF
TRBV7-9	few	TRBJ2-5	TRBD2	TGTGCCAGCAGCTTTGGCCTAGCGGAAGAGACCCAGTACTTC	CASSFGLAEETQYF
TRBV2	many	TRBJ2-7	TRBD1	TGTGCCAGCAAGGCCGGGACAGGGTTCTCCTACGAGCAGTACTTC	CASKAGTGFSYEQYF
TRBV7-9	few	TRBJ2-1	NA	TGTGCCAGCAGCCTGCGGGGTCTGGATGAGCAGTTCTTC	CASSLRGLDEQFF
TRBV20-1	NA	TRBJ1-5	NA	TGCAGTGCTAGGAATGGAGGCAATCAGCCCCAGCATTTT	CSARNGGNQPQHF
TRBV9	NA	TRBJ2-3	NA	TGTGCCAGCAGCTGGAGATTAGGCAGCACAGATACGCAGTATTTT	CASSWRLGSTDTQYF
TRBV10-3	few	TRBJ1-5	NA	TGTGCCACAGGGGTTCCCAATCAGCCCCAGCATTTT	CATGVPNQPQHF
TRBV19	few	TRBJ2-1	NA	TGTGCCAGCACGGGGTCCAATGAGCAGTTCTTC	CASTGSNEQFF
TRBV27	NA	TRBJ2-3	TRBD2	TGTGCCAGCAGTTTAGCAACTGGGAGGGTGCCTAGCACAGATACGCAGTATTTT	CASSLATGRVPSTDTQYF
TRBV6-5	NA	TRBJ1-5	NA	TGTGCCAGCAGTTACTCCCTGTATAGCAATCAGCCCCAGCATTTT	CASSYSLYSNQPQHF
TRBV27	NA	TRBJ1-5	NA	TGTGCCAGCAGTTTAGGGGGCAGCCATAGCAATCAGCCCCAGCATTTT	CASSLGGSHSNQPQHF
TRBV4-2	NA	TRBJ1-2	TRBD1	TGTGCCAGCAGCCAAGATGGCAGGGGGTTCCCCAACTATGGCTACACCTTC	CASSQDGRGFPNYGYTF
TRBV20-1	NA	TRBJ1-4	NA	TGCAGTGCTAGAGAAGGGGGGCTCGGTGAAAAACTGTTTTTT	CSAREGGLGEKLFF
TRBV7-9	NA	TRBJ2-7	NA	TGTGCCAGCAGCTTAGCGCGGAACCCAGTCAACTCCCCAGCCTCCTACGAGCAGTACTTC	CASSLARNPVNSPASYEQYF
TRBV10-3	many	TRBJ1-1	NA	TGTGCCATCAGCGGTGACAGGAGTGAAGCTTTCTTT	CAISGDRSEAFF
TRBV7-9	NA	TRBJ2-1	TRBD2	TGTGCCAGCAGCTTAGCTCTCACGGGGCTAGCGGGAGAGTTGGGTGAGCAGTTCTTC	CASSLALTGLAGELGEQFF
TRBV4-3	NA	TRBJ2-1	TRBD1	TGCGCCAGCAGCCAAGGGGGGACAGGGGACAATGAGCAGTTCTTC	CASSQGGTGDNEQFF
TRBV20-1	few	TRBJ2-3	NA	TGCAGTGCTTGGTTAGCGAGCACAGATACGCAGTATTTT	CSAWLASTDTQYF
TRBV10-3	NA	TRBJ2-7	NA	TGTGCCATCAGTCCGACCCACACAGGCTACCAGTACGAGCAGTACTTC	CAISPTHTGYQYEQYF
TRBV20-1	many	TRBJ1-6	TRBD1	TGCAGTGCTAGAGATGGACAGGCCAGCTCCTATAATTCACCCCTCCACTTT	CSARDGQASSYNSPLHF
TRBV5-1	NA	TRBJ2-1	NA	TGCGCCAGCAGCGGCCCGGACACCGGCTCCTACAATGAGCAGTTCTTC	CASSGPDTGSYNEQFF
TRBV19	NA	TRBJ2-2	TRBD2	TGTGCCAGTAGTCCGATAGCGGGAGTGGGAACCGGGGAGCTGTTTTTT	CASSPIAGVGTGELFF
TRBV20-1	few	TRBJ2-1	TRBD2	TGCAGTGCTACGGGCGGACTAGCGGGAGACTATGAGCAGTTCTTC	CSATGGLAGDYEQFF
TRBV7-9	once	TRBJ1-1	NA	TGTGCCAGCAGAGAGGGGGGCACTGAAGCTTTCTTT	CASREGGTEAFF
TRBV11-1	few	TRBJ2-1	TRBD2	TGTGCCAGCAGCTTTGGGGTAGCGGGAGCAAATGAGCAGTTCTTC	CASSFGVAGANEQFF
TRBV5-1	NA	TRBJ1-2	NA	TGCGCCAGCAGCTTGGATACGGGGACGCCCTATGGCTACACCTTC	CASSLDTGTPYGYTF
TRBV5-5	NA	TRBJ1-6	NA	TGTGCCAGCAGCGGCGCTACCGGCGGTAATTCACCCCTCCACTTT	CASSGATGGNSPLHF
TRBV6-5	NA	TRBJ2-5	NA	TGTGCCAGCAGTTCAGGGACCTTGGAGACCCAGTACTTC	CASSSGTLETQYF
TRBV6-2/TRBV6-3	few	TRBJ1-5	TRBD1	TGTGCCAGCAGTAATCGACAGGGGAGCAATCAGCCCCAGCATTTT	CASSNRQGSNQPQHF
TRBV12-3/TRBV12-4	many	TRBJ1-1	NA	TGTGCCAGCACCTCGCTTGGGTTTGAAGCTTTCTTT	CASTSLGFEAFF
TRBV9	many	TRBJ1-1	NA	TGTGCCAGCAGCGGACAGGAATACAACACTGAAGCTTTCTTT	CASSGQEYNTEAFF
TRBV12-3/TRBV12-4	NA	TRBJ1-5	NA	TGTGCCAGCAGTCCGAGGGATTTAATCCCGTATAGCAATCAGCCCCAGCATTTT	CASSPRDLIPYSNQPQHF
TRBV7-6	many	TRBJ1-1	NA	TGTGCCAGCAGCCAAAGGTTCAGGGCCACTGAAGCTTTCTTT	CASSQRFRATEAFF
TRBV27	few	TRBJ2-3	NA	TGTGCCAGCAGGGTAATGGGGAGCACAGATACGCAGTATTTT	CASRVMGSTDTQYF
TRBV29-1	few	TRBJ2-1	TRBD2	TGCAGCGTCGCGCCGACTAGCGGGAGGGCCTATGAGCAGTTCTTC	CSVAPTSGRAYEQFF